This entry is about one T cell receptor beta chain. This clone was seen just once. The specificity of this receptor is unknown. One base away there is no much larger clone; base qualities are not given. This sample stems from a study of blood T cell repertoires in COVID-19 (dated by TCRdb to about 2020). About the investigation overall: The collaborator samples originated in the United States, Italy and Spain and spanned the acute and convalescent phases of COVID-19. A de-identified subject ID, COVID-19 status, age in years and sex were almost always included in the sample metadata. Where available, HLA class I and class II types were taken from metadata supplied by the sample provider and were not determined by assay-based typing. The dataset comprised deeply sampled blood TCRbeta repertoires from subjects exposed to, actively infected with, or recovered from COVID-19. The repertoires were released in a freely available public database intended as a resource for research on the immune response to SARS-CoV-2. Samples were obtained from the ongoing ImmuneRACE study (first 160 participants) and from over 1,000 subjects provided by 6 global collaborators. The material from the prospective study consisted of cDNA or gDNA derived from T cells, B-cell-depleted T cells, or PBMCs. Findings and caveats that apply to the study as a whole: The amount of clinical and demographic metadata varied by source and participant and was provided uncurated.

One collaborating source in Seattle enrolled patients during active infection and followed them longitudinally through the course of disease. The collaborating institutions used their own protocols to collect whole blood in K2EDTA tubes. For TCRbeta analysis, collaborators shipped samples as frozen whole blood, isolated PBMCs, or DNA extracted from either of those sample types. The CDR3 contains 16 residues, cysteine and phenylalanine counted. Only the CDR3 portion is preserved as DNA: 48 bases, with reading frame beginning at the first base. V loses 0 bases, J loses 7 bases, and the germline ends lie 18 bases apart. For CDR1 and CDR2, the germline V gene lists MGHRA and YSYEKL. The immunoSEQ Assay, a bias-controlled multiplex PCR, was used to amplify TCRbeta CDR3 regions from genomic DNA. Under the source paper's analysis protocol: The number of nucleated cells in each sample was estimated by amplification of reference gene primers within the assay. To quantify the absolute abundance of each unique TCRbeta CDR3 rearrangement, sequence reads were collapsed and filtered. For each sample, productive Simpson clonality was calculated as the square root of Simpson's diversity index across productive rearrangements. As stored in TCRdb, this immuneACCESS dataset retains in-frame rearrangements with V and J assigned. A fraction of the clones does not appear; measured against another copy, unresolved V genes explain less than half of the discrepancy, and the remainder lacks a known reason. For V, J and clone size, that table is used; D and trimming come from the DNA. This sample holds about 49,000 clones; 81% were observed only once. The ten largest account for 20% to 25% of the sample.

The source is a woman older than 75 with COVID-19, enrolled during active disease. Sequencing was carried out using peripheral blood. The chain joins TRBV4-1 to TRBJ1-2, with the D gene not clear enough to name. The CDR3 protein is CASSQDPRGLIAGYTF. The sequence in DNA is TGCGCCAGCAGCCAAGATCCTCGAGGTTTGATTGCTGGCTACACCTTC.